The T cell receptor beta chain described here comes from a study of blood T cell repertoires in COVID-19. About the research overall: Samples of COVID-19 (acute and convalescent) were obtained from the United States, Italy and Spain. PBMCs, B-cell-depleted T cells, or T cells were the source of the cDNA or gDNA that made up the material.

Original analysis: Estimation of nucleated cell counts relied on the amplification of reference gene primers. Measured with immunoSEQ multiplex PCR; TCRdb has only the in-frame clones, and not every one. From that table come the V and J calls and clone size; the DNA was used to work out D and trimming. The sample gives about 62,000 clones, roughly 88% of which show up once; 1.3% is in the top ten. This clone was seen a handful of times. The material sequenced was peripheral blood. The receptor comes from a woman at least 80 years old with acute or convalescent COVID-19.

In nucleotides, the CDR3 is TGTGCCAGCTCACCGGGACAGCCCGAGCTGAATCAGCCCCAGCATTTT. This sequence encodes CASSPGQPELNQPQHF. This chain uses TRBV18 with TRBJ1-5, with 7 bases aligning to TRBD1. This CDR3 comprises 16 residues. Germline assignment: CDR1 KGHSH and CDR2 LQKENI. Trimming at V came to 3 bases and at J to 4 bases, leaving 9 bases not matched to a gene.